One and the same sample provided the 32 T cell receptor beta chains below, sequenced in a study of cytomegalovirus exposure and HLA in healthy donors. Sequencing was performed with immunoSEQ multiplex PCR; in TCRdb, only in-frame clones are kept and a portion is missing. The data contain about 120,000 clones, more than 75% of them singletons. The sample taken for sequencing was PBMCs. These receptor sequences come from a woman aged 18-35 years in good health and CMV-seropositive.

The chain links TRBV19 to TRBJ1-4, with a possible D match to TRBD1 (5 bases). V was cut by 5 bases and J by 2 bases, with 12 bases left in between. This CDR3 comprises 15 residues. From germline, CDR1 is LNHDA and CDR2 SQIVND (reference sequence). CDR3 protein: CASSPSAGTNEKLFF. The CDR3 bases are TGTGCCAGTAGTCCTTCGGCAGGGACTAATGAAAAACTGTTTTTT.

The rearrangement uses TRBV27 and TRBJ1-1; D is unclear. V was shortened by 9 bases and J by 1 base, with 15 bases between the two germline ends. This CDR3 has 14 amino acids. Germline values: CDR1 MNHEY, CDR2 SMNVEV (reference sequence). The CDR3 region has the DNA TGTGCCAGTACCTCAAGGGAGAGGAACACTGAAGCTTTCTTT. Protein product: CASTSRERNTEAFF.

The CDR3 bases are TGTGCCAGCAGCTTAGGTGGGGCGGCTAACTATGGCTACACCTTC. It yields the protein CASSLGGAANYGYTF. The chain carries TRBV11-2 and TRBJ1-2; D may be TRBD1 (5 bases). V was pared by 1 base and J by 0 bases, with 9 bases between. CDR3 length: 15 amino acids. CDR1 SGHAT and CDR2 FQNNGV come from the germline V gene.

The chain uses TRBV7-2 and TRBJ1-2; D gene uncertain. Germline CDR1 SGHTA, CDR2 FQGNSA. This CDR3 is 13 amino acids long. The V gene lost 5 bases and the J gene lost 4 bases, with 11 bases spanning the gap. The CDR3 loop is CASSQDTLYGYTF. DNA for the CDR3: TGTGCCAGCAGCCAAGACACCCTCTATGGCTACACCTTC.

V gene TRBV12-5 combines with J gene TRBJ1-1; 7 nucleotides match TRBD1. Germline V gene sequence: CDR1 LGHNT, CDR2 FRNRAP. The V segment lost 3 bases and the J segment 4 bases; nucleotides outside the gene matches: 11. The CDR3 covers 16 residues. The CDR3: CASGFQTGDDSTEAFF. DNA for the CDR3: TGTGCTAGTGGTTTCCAAACAGGGGATGATAGCACTGAAGCTTTCTTT.

This chain uses TRBV27 with TRBJ2-1; 16 bases agree with TRBD2. Germline trimming cut 5 bases from V and 5 bases from J; bases unmatched to any gene: 9. Germline V gives CDR1 MNHEY, CDR2 SMNVEV (reference sequence). CDR3 size: 18 residues. The CDR3 reads CASSPPGLAGGLHNEQFF. As DNA, the CDR3 is TGTGCCAGCAGTCCGCCGGGACTAGCGGGAGGGCTGCACAATGAGCAGTTCTTC.

The chain employs TRBV6-5 and TRBJ1-2, with D perhaps matching TRBD1 (5 bases). Trimming stripped 2 bases from V and 0 bases from J, with 13 bases between. CDR1 MNHEY and CDR2 SVGAGI come from the germline V gene. The CDR3 runs to 16 residues. Written as DNA, the CDR3 is TGTGCCAGCAGTTACCGGGGGGGGATACCTAACTATGGCTACACCTTC. As protein: CASSYRGGIPNYGYTF.

The chain joins TRBV5-6 to TRBJ2-7; the match to TRBD2 covers 7 bases. The CDR3 consists of 16 residues. J gave up 0 bases and V 4 bases, and 10 bases lay outside the gene matches. Looked up from germline, CDR1 is SGHDT and CDR2 is YYEEEE. CDR3 in DNA: TGTGCCAGCAGCGAAGGTGTTCTAGCGGACTCCTACGAGCAGTACTTC. This gives the protein CASSEGVLADSYEQYF.

CDR3 sequence: CASSDPGGQGQETQYF. The CDR3 nucleotides are TGTGCCAGCAGTGACCCCGGGGGACAGGGTCAAGAGACCCAGTACTTC. The chain links TRBV2 to TRBJ2-5, with 9 bases fitting TRBD1. Per germline, CDR1 SNHLY and CDR2 FYNNEI. V was pared by 3 bases and J by 2 bases, with 7 bases of the junction left unmatched. The CDR3 totals 16 residues.

This sequence joins TRBV10-2 and TRBJ2-3; 14 nucleotides agree with TRBD2. The CDR3 extends over 15 amino acids. Germline V gene sequence: CDR1 WSHSY, CDR2 SAAADI. The ends lost 7 bases at V and 5 bases at J; junction bases unmatched: 5. The CDR3 is CASKKGLAGGDTQYF. CDR3 DNA sequence: TGCGCCAGCAAAAAAGGACTAGCGGGGGGAGATACGCAGTATTTT.

This clone was seen just once. CDR3 sequence reads: CATSSQNQLRQSAIHTQYF. The CDR3 DNA is TGTGCCACCAGCAGCCAAAACCAATTACGACAGTCTGCGATCCATACGCAGTATTTT. V gene TRBV15 combines with J gene TRBJ2-3; a possible D gene is TRBD1 (5 bases). Trimming removed 3 bases from V and 7 bases from J, with 29 bases in between. The germline V gene has CDR1 LNHNV and CDR2 YYDKDF (reference sequence). This CDR3 has 19 amino acids.

The CDR3 DNA follows: TGTGCCAGCAGCTGGTCTTCTGCTAGCTCCTACAATGAGCAGTTCTTC. Its protein product is CASSWSSASSYNEQFF. This chain joins TRBV7-8 and TRBJ2-1; D gene uncertain. This CDR3 is built from 16 residues. V lost 4 bases and J 0 bases, leaving 13 bases between the germline ends. The V gene's germline CDR1 is SGHVS and CDR2 FQNEAQ.

V and J are TRBV7-2 and TRBJ2-1; TRBD2 agrees at 7 bases. CDR1 is SGHTA, CDR2 FQGNSA, per germline. V shed 5 bases and J 6 bases; nucleotides not matched to a gene: 7. CDR3 length: 14 amino acids. CDR3 in DNA: TGTGCCAGCAGCCCTCGGACTAGTAGCAATGAGCAGTTCTTC. Residues: CASSPRTSSNEQFF.

This clone appeared a few times. The chain joins TRBV2 to TRBJ2-1, with TRBD2 as a possible D gene (5 bases). V was cut by 3 bases and J by 11 bases, with 8 bases left in between. The germline V gene encodes CDR1 SNHLY and CDR2 FYNNEI. The length of the CDR3 is 11 residues. The CDR3 protein is CASSDWEKQFF. CDR3 DNA: TGTGCCAGCAGTGACTGGGAGAAGCAGTTCTTC.

The chain joins TRBV28 to TRBJ2-7; D remains ambiguous. Trimming removed 2 bases at V and 12 bases at J, with 14 bases between. CDR1 and CDR2 (germline): MDHEN, SYDVKM. The CDR3 runs to 12 residues. The CDR3 nucleotides read TGTGCCAGCAGTTTAAAGGCCTCCCCAGGGTACTTC. This sequence encodes CASSLKASPGYF.

This clone turned up a few times. The genes are TRBV6-1 and TRBJ1-2; D perhaps matches TRBD1 (6 bases). CDR1 is MNHNS and CDR2 is SASEGT in the germline V gene. V was shortened by 4 bases and J by 0 bases, with 12 bases between the two germline ends. The CDR3 contains 15 residues. This CDR3 is CASSASRTANYGYTF. The CDR3, as DNA: TGTGCCAGCAGTGCGAGTCGGACAGCTAACTATGGCTACACCTTC.

The CDR3 bases are TGTGCCAGCAGTCAGGAAAGGGACACCTACAATGAGCAGTTCTTC. Encoded protein: CASSQERDTYNEQFF. The rearrangement joins TRBV27 to TRBJ2-1; perhaps TRBD1 as D (6 bases). CDR3 length equals 15 residues. Trimming took off 5 bases at V and 2 bases at J, with 13 bases between the two ends. CDR1 is MNHEY and CDR2 is SMNVEV in the germline V gene (reference sequence).

The chain recombines TRBV13 with TRBJ1-3; weak D call: TRBD1 (5 bases). V lost 0 bases to trimming and J lost 1 base, with 7 bases between them. The germline V gene has CDR1 PRHDT and CDR2 FYEKMQ (reference sequence). The CDR3 is 15 amino acids. CDR3 nucleotide sequence: TGTGCCAGCAGCTTAGGAGACAGATCTGGAAACACCATATATTTT. It yields the protein CASSLGDRSGNTIYF. Full variable domain (missing parts from reference TRBV13 and TRBJ1-3): AAGVIQSPRHLIKEKRETATLKCYPIPRHDTVYWYQQGPGQDPQFLISFYEKMQSDKGSIPDRFSAQQFSDYHSELNMSSLELGDSALYFCASSLGDRSGNTIYFGEGSWLTVV.

This chain uses TRBV27 with TRBJ2-7; weak D call: TRBD2 (5 bases). V was clipped by 7 bases and J by 1 base, with 14 bases between them. CDR1 MNHEY and CDR2 SMNVEV come from the germline V gene (reference sequence). This CDR3 contains 14 residues. The CDR3 region is CASNPAGPSYEQYF. CDR3 coding DNA: TGTGCCAGCAACCCCGCGGGCCCATCCTACGAGCAGTACTTC.

Only a few counts were recorded for this clone. V gene TRBV6-5 combines with J gene TRBJ1-2; 8 bases agree with TRBD1. CDR1 is MNHEY and CDR2 is SVGAGI in the germline V gene. CDR3 length equals 13 residues. V lost 6 bases to trimming and J lost 7 bases; unmatched junction nucleotides: 7. The CDR3 DNA reads TGTGCCAGCAGGGCCTCAGGGGGCTTTGGCTACACCTTC. Protein: CASRASGGFGYTF.

The V call is TRBV9, the J call TRBJ2-7; D possibly corresponds to TRBD1 (6 bases). The CDR3 sequence is 16 residues long. V dropped 0 bases and J dropped 3 bases, with 16 bases sitting between them. Germline-derived CDR1 and CDR2 are SGDLS and YYNGEE. CDR3 sequence (DNA): TGTGCCAGCAGCGTAGGGGGTCGAGGGGGAGTCTACGAGCAGTACTTC. This codes for CASSVGGRGGVYEQYF.

The rearrangement uses TRBV7-9 and TRBJ1-2, with 8 positions matching TRBD1. CDR1 and CDR2 from the germline V gene are SEHNR and FQNEAQ (reference sequence). With V trimmed by 3 bases and J by 6 bases, 6 bases remained unmatched. The CDR3 is 14 amino acids. The CDR3 coding sequence is TGTGCCAGCAGCTTGTCGACAGGGGCTGATGGCTACACCTTC. Protein sequence: CASSLSTGADGYTF.

The gene calls are TRBV30 and TRBJ1-2; 9 bases map to TRBD1. V was clipped by 4 bases and J by 4 bases; unmatched bases: 4. Germline V gene data show CDR1 as GTSNPN and CDR2 as SVGIG (reference sequence). This CDR3 comprises 13 residues. The CDR3 DNA is TGTGCCTGGAATGAACAGGGGGCCTATGGCTACACCTTC. It yields the protein CAWNEQGAYGYTF. Variable domain in full (rest from reference TRBV30 and TRBJ1-2): SQTIHQWPATLVQPVGSPLSLECTVEGTSNPNLYWYRQAAGRGLQLLFYSVGIGQISSEVPQNLSASRPQDRQFILSSKKLLLSDSGFYLCAWNEQGAYGYTFGSGTRLTVV.

This sequence joins TRBV11-1 and TRBJ2-7, with unresolved D. This CDR3 has 14 amino acids. V dropped 7 bases and J dropped 6 bases, with 19 bases sitting between them. Germline-derived CDR1 and CDR2 are SGHAT and FQDESV (reference sequence). CDR3 in amino acids: CASKLGAGFGEQYF. The CDR3 coding sequence is TGTGCCAGCAAGCTAGGAGCTGGGTTCGGCGAGCAGTACTTC.

V and J are TRBV19 and TRBJ1-2; no definite D call. V was cut by 3 bases and J by 0 bases, with 8 bases left in between. Germline CDR1 is LNHDA and CDR2 is SQIVND (reference sequence). The length of the CDR3 is 14 residues. The CDR3 DNA reads TGTGCCAGTAGTATGCAGGTAGCTAACTATGGCTACACCTTC. Translation: CASSMQVANYGYTF.

J is TRBJ2-3 and V is TRBV29-1; TRBD2 matches 15 bases. This CDR3 comprises 15 residues. The V gene end was trimmed by 6 bases and the J gene end by 3 bases; junction bases not matched to a gene: 4. The germline gives CDR1 SQVTM, CDR2 ANQGSEA. The CDR3 nucleotides are TGCAGCGTCGGAGGGACTAGCGGGAGGACAGATACGCAGTATTTT. Its protein is CSVGGTSGRTDTQYF.

The V call is TRBV9, the J call TRBJ1-4; D call uncertain. Per the germline V gene, CDR1 is SGDLS and CDR2 is YYNGEE. V lost 0 bases and J lost 8, with 8 bases in between. The CDR3 spans 13 residues. The CDR3 loop reads CASSVGADEKLFF. The CDR3 DNA follows: TGTGCCAGCAGCGTAGGGGCTGACGAAAAACTGTTTTTT.

The chain joins TRBV19 to TRBJ2-1; possible D gene TRBD1, 6 bases. Looked up from germline, CDR1 is LNHDA and CDR2 is SQIVND (reference sequence). The CDR3 is made up of 14 amino acids. The V and J ends lost 5 bases and 4 bases respectively, with 12 bases between them. The CDR3 nucleotides are TGTGCCAGTAGTCGAGGACAGCAATACAATGAGCAGTTCTTC. It encodes CASSRGQQYNEQFF.

This clone was detected once. This chain connects TRBV19 to TRBJ2-1; TRBD2 agrees at 12 bases. The trim removed 3 bases at V and 6 bases at J, leaving 18 bases unmatched. The CDR3 is made up of 20 amino acids. CDR1 is LNHDA and CDR2 is SQIVND in the germline V gene (reference sequence). Here the CDR3 DNA reads TGTGCCAGTAGTATCCGGCTAGCGGGAGGGCTGAAACTTCCGGGCAATGAGCAGTTCTTC. Protein product: CASSIRLAGGLKLPGNEQFF.

This clone has a handful of counts. The chain uses TRBV6-5 and TRBJ2-3; D ambiguous. The germline gives CDR1 MNHEY, CDR2 SVGAGI. Trimming removed 6 bases at V and 3 bases at J, with 13 bases between. The CDR3 has 14 amino acids. In DNA form, the CDR3 reads TGTGCCAGCAGCCAACAATCAGGAACAGATACGCAGTATTTT. Its translation is CASSQQSGTDTQYF.

The table lists this clone with a count of one. The chain links TRBV30 to TRBJ1-4; a weak D match, TRBD1 (5 bases). The V and J ends lost 0 bases and 3 bases respectively, with 11 bases between them. This CDR3 is 15 amino acids long. Per the germline V gene, CDR1 is GTSNPN and CDR2 is SVGIG (reference sequence). The CDR3 sequence: CAWSVPGGANEKLFF. CDR3 in DNA: TGTGCCTGGAGTGTACCGGGGGGTGCTAATGAAAAACTGTTTTTT.

This chain links TRBV5-1 with TRBJ1-1, with a tentative D call TRBD1 (5 bases). The CDR3 contains 20 residues. V lost 0 bases and J lost 5, with 29 bases in between. Germline V lookup: CDR1 SGHRS, CDR2 YFSETQ. CDR3 region: CASSLDYSARRVLGGTEAFF. The CDR3 bases are TGCGCCAGCAGCTTGGACTACTCTGCCCGACGAGTCCTGGGGGGGACTGAAGCTTTCTTT.